This T cell receptor (beta chain) was profiled in a study of vaccination and CD4 T cells after COVID-19. Study information: Convalescent donors: six male, four female; seven Caucasian, two Asian, one multiracial, two Hispanic. Cultures designated as controls were supplied with a CEFX pool, an HIV-1 Nef pool, or no peptide.

Noted treatment: approximately 11-day PBMC culture with coronavirus spike peptide pools or control peptides (ViraFEST assay). As regards this clonotype: The antigen remains unidentified.

Sequencing of the DNA from cultured CD4+ T cells was carried out with the Oncomine TCR Beta short-read assay. Genomic DNA was taken out of cultured CD4+ T cells by extraction. TCRdb itself ran the PCR reads through MiXCR, one entry per CDR3 protein. The sample comprises 20,000 to 25,000 distinct CDR3 sequences, approximately 50% of which are singletons, and approximately 3% rests with the top ten. Looked up from germline, CDR1 is SEHNR and CDR2 is FQNEAQ (reference sequence). The CDR3 contains 15 residues. Unmatched junction bases numbered 3, after V lost 2 bases and J lost 4 bases. Sequencing used CD4+ T cells from blood, cultured in vitro. The chain has TRBV7-9 and TRBJ2-5, with TRBD2 identical over 11 bases. This sequence originates from a human donor who had recovered from COVID-19. The CDR3 here is CASSLRLAGSETQYF. The CDR3 nucleotides read TGTGCCAGCAGCTTAAGACTAGCGGGATCAGAGACCCAGTACTTC.